The T cell receptor beta chain under discussion was sequenced for a study of T cells after somatic rescue of genetic block. Sequencing used immunoSEQ multiplex PCR; TCRdb keeps in-frame clones, though not all of them. The sample contains 68,000 or so clones, under 95% of which appear only once. V lost 3 bases and J 4 bases, leaving 19 bases between the germline ends. Per the germline V gene, CDR1 is KGHSH and CDR2 is LQKENI. The CDR3 is 17 amino acids. This TCR came from a man aged 35 to 55. The genes are TRBV18 and TRBJ1-3; perhaps TRBD1 as D (6 bases). Sequencing input: peripheral blood mononuclear cells (PBMCs). The CDR3 DNA sequence: TGTGCCAGCTCACCTGCAACAGGGAGTCCATCCGGAAACACCATATATTTT. Translating it yields CASSPATGSPSGNTIYF.